The text below deals with one T cell receptor beta chain. Antigen specificity is unknown. V lost 6 bases and J lost 3; bases outside the gene matches: 8. Germline V lookup: CDR1 PRHDT, CDR2 FYEKMQ (reference sequence). The CDR3 runs to 15 residues. Treatment of the sample: oral pan-JAK inhibitor, 5-10 mg twice daily. Alopecia areata patients provided lesional scalp punch biopsies and peripheral blood. The entry originates in a study of CD8+ T cells in alopecia areata. Study in general: Oral tofacitinib (5 to 10 mg twice daily) was administered to treated patients.

cDNA reverse transcribed from extracted RNA served as the sequencing template. The table came from immunoSEQ multiplex PCR; TCRdb's copy has only in-frame clones and leaves some out. The profile shows 210,000 or so clones, 66% of them singletons. Study-wide results and limits: It was less clear whether patients shared TCRs than it was in mice, possibly because of HLA. Persistence of many expanded lesional clones was seen in scalp and blood during tofacitinib.

The J gene is TRBJ1-2, the V gene TRBV13; 9 positions agree with TRBD1. The sequence was collected from a human donor with alopecia areata. The specimen was CD4+ T cells sorted from blood, collected at week 44, from a patient treated with tofacitinib. Here the CDR3 DNA reads TGTGCCAGCAGATCGAAGGACAGGGGCTACTATGGCTACACCTTC. Protein product: CASRSKDRGYYGYTF.